This T cell receptor (beta chain) was sequenced for a study of blood T cell repertoires in COVID-19. Study as a whole: Samples of COVID-19 (acute and convalescent) were obtained from the United States, Italy and Spain.

Participant ages covered about 18 to 90 years across about two dozen US areas. Membership in each cohort depended on participant-reported clinical history. Donors in Cohort 3 who had recovered were those with two negative PCRs, healthcare professional clearance, or resolution of their symptoms. V lost 5 bases, J lost 8 bases, and 18 bases lay in between. CDR3 length: 14 amino acids. Germline lookup yields CDR1 SGHTA and CDR2 FQGNSA. Data came from immunoSEQ multiplex PCR; TCRdb stores just in-frame clones and leaves some out. This table has almost 250,000 clones, about 87% appearing once. The receptor comes from a woman between 50 and 59 years old who had recovered from COVID-19. The sequenced sample consisted of PBMCs or T cells enriched from blood (not recorded which). The chain combines TRBV7-2 with TRBJ1-2; D is ambiguous. The CDR3 nucleotides read TGTGCCAGCAGCCCCGACCATGCCCAGAGGGGCTACACCTTC. Its translation: CASSPDHAQRGYTF.